The present TCR beta chain was sequenced within a study of cytotoxic CD8 clonotypes in ibrutinib-treated CLL. On the study more broadly: Patient counts were 11 relapsed/refractory, some 16 treatment-naive and about 17 IGHV unmutated. Response samples were drawn at a median of approximately 11 months of treatment, range 6 to 36. Results showed some 25 partial and 2 complete responses; following median roughly 66 months, around 15 remained remitted, approximately 12 advanced.

General study results and limits: T-cell clonality at baseline went above that of age-matched healthy donors and rose and fell with circulating CD8+ T-cell counts.

CDR1 and CDR2 (germline): SNHLY, FYNNEI. After removal of 6 bases from V and 1 base from J, the junction contained 3 bases not matched to a gene. The CDR3 length is 15 residues. Assay: immunoSEQ multiplex PCR; the TCRdb copy retains only in-frame clones and omits some. The table lists approximately 84,000 clones, 70% to 90% of them singletons. This clone was recorded a few times. The antigen is undetermined. The rearrangement joins TRBV2 to TRBJ2-2; 9 nucleotides align to TRBD1. This TCR was sampled from a human donor with chronic lymphocytic leukemia. The sequencing here drew on PBMCs, taken before ibrutinib treatment. CDR3 DNA sequence: TGTGCCAGCAGCGAGGGACAGGGGAACACCGGGGAGCTGTTTTTT. This translates into CASSEGQGNTGELFF.